The text below deals with one TCR beta chain. Unmatched junction bases numbered 8, after V lost 4 bases and J lost 3 bases. Germline assignment: CDR1 SGDLS and CDR2 YYNGEE. The CDR3 runs to 15 residues. This sample was taken from a study of blood T cell repertoires in COVID-19. Study-level background: The study drew acute and convalescent COVID-19 samples from the United States, Italy and Spain. The analysed material was cDNA or gDNA that came from T cells, B-cell-depleted T cells, or PBMCs.

In the original analysis: Nucleated cell counts were estimated from reference gene primer amplification. Sequencing was performed with immunoSEQ multiplex PCR; in TCRdb, only in-frame clones are kept and a portion is missing. V, J and clone size were drawn from that table, and D and trimming were deduced from the DNA. The sample shows approximately 500,000 clones, about 88% of them seen only once. Sequencing input: peripheral blood. The TCR sequence derives from a woman between 50 and 59 years old with COVID-19, enrolled during active disease. The rearrangement links TRBV9 to TRBJ1-2, with TRBD1 identical over 8 bases. This CDR3 is CASSPSSTGDYGYTF. CDR3 DNA sequence: TGTGCCAGCAGCCCGAGTTCGACAGGGGACTATGGCTACACCTTC.